This T cell receptor (beta chain) was sequenced during a study of blood T cell repertoires in COVID-19. On the study more broadly: Researchers got acute and convalescent COVID-19 samples from the United States, Italy and Spain.

TCRdb keeps only in-frame clones here, not all; method: immunoSEQ multiplex PCR. There are 75,000 to 80,000 clones in the sample; 70% to 90% occur only once, and 15% to 20% lies in the top ten. The V end was cut by 1 base, the J end by 0 bases, with 9 bases between. Germline CDR1 reads SGHAT; CDR2 reads FQNNGV. CDR3 length equals 15 residues. This rearrangement joins TRBV11-2 to TRBJ1-1; tentative D call: TRBD1 (5 bases). The sample taken for sequencing was peripheral blood. The TCR originated in a human donor in a cohort sampled during active COVID-19. CDR3 DNA sequence: TGTGCCAGCAGCTTAGCAGCGACAGTGAACACTGAAGCTTTCTTT. Its translation is CASSLAATVNTEAFF.